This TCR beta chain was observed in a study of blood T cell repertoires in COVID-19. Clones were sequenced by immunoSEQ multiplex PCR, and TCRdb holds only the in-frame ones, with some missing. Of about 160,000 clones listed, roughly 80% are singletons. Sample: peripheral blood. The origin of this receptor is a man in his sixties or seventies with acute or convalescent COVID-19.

The CDR3 nucleotides are TGTGCCGGGGCTGAGGGACTTAGCACAGATACGCAGTATTTT. Protein: CAGAEGLSTDTQYF. The chain couples TRBV9 to TRBJ2-3, with TRBD2 as a possible D gene (6 bases). Germline CDR1 and CDR2: SGDLS and YYNGEE. CDR3 length: 14 amino acids. V was shortened by 10 bases and J by 0 bases, with 15 bases between the two germline ends.